These 32 T cell receptor beta chains were sequenced from one sample in a study of cytotoxic CD8 clonotypes in ibrutinib-treated CLL. Assay: immunoSEQ multiplex PCR; the TCRdb copy retains only in-frame clones and omits some. Among around 250,000 clones listed, around 70% were seen once. Sequencing was performed on PBMCs, taken after 24 months of ibrutinib treatment. The receptors derive from a human donor with chronic lymphocytic leukemia.

This chain uses TRBV15 with TRBJ1-5; the D is unclear. This CDR3 region has 14 residues. The V end lost 7 bases, the J end lost 0 bases, and 10 bases lay between the germline ends. Germline CDR1 LNHNV, CDR2 YYDKDF (reference sequence). The CDR3 DNA follows: TGTGCCACCACCCAGCTCTATAGCAATCAGCCCCAGCATTTT. It translates to CATTQLYSNQPQHF.

This chain joins TRBV7-2 and TRBJ2-1; D is unresolved. Trimming left V 5 bases short and J 7 bases short, with 12 bases between. The CDR3 loop spans 13 amino acids. Germline assignment: CDR1 SGHTA and CDR2 FQGNSA. This chain's CDR3 is CASSLERINEQFF. In nucleotides, the CDR3 is TGTGCCAGCAGCCTAGAACGGATTAATGAGCAGTTCTTC.

This chain links TRBV4-3 with TRBJ2-7, with D hard to call. Trimming took off 1 base at V and 3 bases at J, with 16 bases between the two ends. The CDR3 contains 16 residues. The germline CDR1 and CDR2 sequences are LGHNA and YSLEER. The CDR3 DNA reads as TGCGCCAGCAGCCAAGTAATCGACGGCCCCGGCTACGAGCAGTACTTC. Encoded protein: CASSQVIDGPGYEQYF.

The table lists this clone with a few counts. The rearrangement links TRBV5-4 to TRBJ1-1; D uncertain. The germline V and J ends were trimmed by 1 base and 7 bases, with 11 bases remaining between them. CDR3 length: 13 residues. Per the germline V gene, CDR1 is SGHNT and CDR2 is YYREEE (reference sequence). The CDR3 DNA reads as TGTGCCAGCAGCTTGAGAACAGTTAATGAAGCTTTCTTT. Translation gives CASSLRTVNEAFF.

V usage is TRBV11-2 and J usage is TRBJ2-7; maybe TRBD1 (5 bases). This CDR3 has 14 amino acids. The V gene lost 3 bases and the J gene lost 6 bases, with 15 bases spanning the gap. Per germline, CDR1 SGHAT and CDR2 FQNNGV. The CDR3 loop is CASSFSQGWSEQYF. The CDR3 DNA follows: TGTGCCAGCAGCTTCAGCCAGGGTTGGTCCGAGCAGTACTTC.

This chain links TRBV7-6 with TRBJ1-4; D not certain. The V end lost 1 base, the J end lost 8 bases, and 8 bases lay between the germline ends. The CDR3 is 13 residues long. The germline V gene encodes CDR1 SGHVS and CDR2 FNYEAQ. The CDR3, as DNA: TGTGCCAGCAGCTTAGGGGGAAGGGAAAAACTGTTTTTT. Its translation is CASSLGGREKLFF.

This CDR3 is CASSYSLQVEQYF. CDR3 coding DNA: TGTGCCAGCAGTTACTCGCTTCAGGTCGAGCAGTACTTC. This chain uses TRBV6-5 with TRBJ2-7; D remains ambiguous. Trimming left V 0 bases short and J 6 bases short, with 9 bases between. This CDR3 has 13 amino acids. The germline CDR1 and CDR2 sequences are MNHEY and SVGAGI.

The chain carries TRBV5-6 and TRBJ2-7; the D gene is possibly TRBD2 (6 bases). CDR3 length: 15 amino acids. Trimming removed 1 base from V and 3 bases from J, with 14 bases in between. Looked up from germline, CDR1 is SGHDT and CDR2 is YYEEEE. The CDR3 region has the DNA TGTGCCAGCAGCTTGAGCACTAGCTGGGACTACGAGCAGTACTTC. The encoded protein is CASSLSTSWDYEQYF.

The chain recombines TRBV7-9 with TRBJ1-4, with D possibly TRBD1 on 5 matching bases. CDR3 length: 14 amino acids. Trimming took off 3 bases at V and 7 bases at J, with 12 bases between the two ends. Germline-derived CDR1 and CDR2 are SEHNR and FQNEAQ (reference sequence). In DNA, the CDR3 is TGTGCCAGCAGCTTTGCGACAGCGGTTGAAAAACTGTTTTTT. Translation gives CASSFATAVEKLFF.

The sample holds one count of this clone. The rearrangement uses TRBV6-6 and TRBJ2-3; the match to TRBD2 covers 8 bases. CDR1 and CDR2 (germline): MNHNY, SVGAGI (reference sequence). The trim removed 4 bases at V and 6 bases at J, leaving 0 bases unmatched. CDR3 length: 12 amino acids. The CDR3 reads CASSSGGDTQYF. Written as DNA, the CDR3 is TGTGCCAGCAGTTCGGGGGGGGATACGCAGTATTTT.

The rearrangement joins TRBV5-1 to TRBJ2-7; D gene uncertain. Trimming shortened V by 4 bases and J by 1 base, and 3 bases separated the two germline ends. The CDR3 runs 11 residues. Germline V gives CDR1 SGHRS, CDR2 YFSETQ. CDR3 residues: CASSGSYEQYF. The CDR3 region has the DNA TGCGCCAGCAGCGGGTCCTACGAGCAGTACTTC.

This clone was picked up a small number of times. V gene TRBV25-1 combines with J gene TRBJ2-7, with 8 bases aligning to TRBD1. Germline-derived CDR1 and CDR2 are MGHDK and SYGVNS. This CDR3 is 11 amino acids long. The J segment lost 6 bases and the V segment lost 6 bases, leaving 1 base of the junction unmatched. CDR3 region: CASRDRGEQYF. CDR3 DNA sequence: TGTGCCAGCAGAGACAGGGGCGAGCAGTACTTC.

The chain joins TRBV7-9 to TRBJ1-2; 12 bases match TRBD1. Germline V lookup: CDR1 SEHNR, CDR2 FQNEAQ (reference sequence). The CDR3 loop spans 16 amino acids. Trimming cost V 6 bases and J 8 bases; bases outside gene matches: 13. CDR3 protein: CASSYTGTGGTGGYTF. In nucleotides, the CDR3 is TGTGCCAGCAGTTATACCGGGACAGGGGGCACTGGCGGCTACACCTTC.

The chain uses TRBV10-3 and TRBJ2-3, with D maybe TRBD1 (6 bases). V lost 0 bases to trimming and J lost 1 base, with 11 bases between them. CDR1 ENHRY and CDR2 SYGVKD come from the germline V gene. The CDR3 has 16 amino acids. Here the CDR3 reads CAISESGAAGTDTQYF. CDR3 DNA: TGTGCCATCAGTGAGTCGGGGGCGGCGGGCACAGATACGCAGTATTTT.

The chain combines TRBV4-1 with TRBJ1-4; unclear D gene. Germline loops: CDR1 MGHRA, CDR2 YSYEKL. V lost 3 bases and J 2 bases, leaving 19 bases between the germline ends. This CDR3 spans 18 amino acids. As DNA, the CDR3 is TGCGCCAGCAGCCATCCTATCGGGCAGGTGAACACTAATGAAAAACTGTTTTTT. This sequence encodes CASSHPIGQVNTNEKLFF.

This sequence joins TRBV15 and TRBJ1-1; tentative D call: TRBD1 (5 bases). The CDR3 contains 13 residues. CDR1 and CDR2 from the germline V gene are LNHNV and YYDKDF (reference sequence). V shed 5 bases and J shed 6 bases, with 13 bases lying between them. CDR3 in amino acids: CATSLSGGSEAFF. CDR3 coding DNA: TGTGCCACCAGCCTTAGTGGGGGTTCTGAAGCTTTCTTT.

A few counts support this clone. J is TRBJ1-2 and V is TRBV29-1, with D tentatively TRBD1 (6 bases). The V end lost 7 bases, the J end lost 2 bases, and 11 bases lay between the germline ends. The CDR3 contains 12 residues. The germline V gene encodes CDR1 SQVTM and CDR2 ANQGSEA. The CDR3 is CSGITGNYGYTF. The CDR3 nucleotides are TGCAGCGGCATCACAGGGAACTATGGCTACACCTTC.

The V gene is TRBV11-2, the J gene TRBJ2-1; the D call may be TRBD1 or TRBD2 (5 bases each). There are 15 residues in the CDR3. Germline CDR1 reads SGHAT; CDR2 reads FQNNGV. Trimming stripped 1 base from V and 4 bases from J, with 11 bases between. CDR3 in amino acids: CASSLVGTGYNEQFF. As DNA, the CDR3 is TGTGCCAGCAGCTTAGTGGGGACGGGGTACAATGAGCAGTTCTTC. The whole variable domain, filled in from reference TRBV11-2 and TRBJ2-1, reads EAGVAQSPRYKIIEKRQSVAFWCNPISGHATLYWYQQILGQGPKLLIQFQNNGVVDDSQLPKDRFSAERLKGVDSTLKIQPAKLEDSAVYLCASSLVGTGYNEQFFGPGTRLTVL.

This chain uses TRBV5-1 with TRBJ2-7, with 10 nucleotides matching TRBD1. The V gene's germline CDR1 is SGHRS and CDR2 YFSETQ. The V gene end was trimmed by 4 bases and the J gene end by 7 bases; junction bases not matched to a gene: 8. The CDR3 contains 14 residues. The DNA of the CDR3 is TGCGCCAGCAGCACGACAGGGGGCGCCGGGGAGCAGTACTTC. This translates into CASSTTGGAGEQYF.

The gene calls are TRBV30 and TRBJ1-5; D is possibly TRBD1 (5 bases). The length of the CDR3 is 15 residues. V was clipped by 4 bases and J by 2 bases, with 15 bases between them. The V gene's germline CDR1 is GTSNPN and CDR2 SVGIG (reference sequence). CDR3 residues: CAWTGTPGGNQPQHF. Written as DNA, the CDR3 is TGTGCCTGGACCGGGACGCCTGGGGGCAATCAGCCCCAGCATTTT.

This clone has just a few counts. The chain recombines TRBV9 with TRBJ2-5; the D gene is possibly TRBD1 (6 bases). The CDR3 length is 14 residues. V was cut by 4 bases and J by 5 bases, with 15 bases left in between. The germline gives CDR1 SGDLS, CDR2 YYNGEE. The CDR3 bases are TGTGCCAGCAGCTCATCCACAGGGTTGGAGACCCAGTACTTC. Amino acids: CASSSSTGLETQYF.

The rearrangement links TRBV9 to TRBJ2-2; D possibly corresponds to TRBD2 (5 bases). The CDR3 has 12 amino acids. CDR1 SGDLS and CDR2 YYNGEE come from the germline V gene. The germline V and J ends were trimmed by 6 bases and 6 bases, with 9 bases remaining between them. The CDR3 DNA is TGTGCCAGCAAGGGCGGGCCCGGGGAGCTGTTTTTT. The encoded protein is CASKGGPGELFF. Full variable domain (missing parts from reference TRBV9 and TRBJ2-2): DSGVTQTPKHLITATGQRVTLRCSPRSGDLSVYWYQQSLDQGLQFLIQYYNGEERAKGNILERFSAQQFPDLHSELNLSSLELGDSALYFCASKGGPGELFFGEGSRLTVL.

V gene TRBV27 combines with J gene TRBJ2-2, with a tentative D call TRBD2 (6 bases). The CDR3 covers 15 residues. Germline V gene lookup returns CDR1 MNHEY and CDR2 SMNVEV (reference sequence). V was cut by 7 bases and J by 6 bases, with 18 bases left in between. The CDR3 loop reads CASTQPRDSAGELFF. The CDR3 DNA follows: TGTGCCAGCACCCAACCCCGGGACTCCGCCGGGGAGCTGTTTTTT.

The chain is built from TRBV6-5 and TRBJ1-5, with 7 bases that match TRBD1. V gave up 5 bases and J gave up 4 bases; unmatched junction bases: 8. The CDR3 runs to 15 residues. Germline V lookup: CDR1 MNHEY, CDR2 SVGAGI. The CDR3 reads CASSKDRSRNQPQHF. CDR3 nucleotides: TGTGCCAGCAGTAAGGACAGGTCCCGGAATCAGCCCCAGCATTTT.

J is TRBJ2-3 and V is TRBV19, with a tentative D call TRBD1 (6 bases). This CDR3 is built from 12 residues. CDR1 LNHDA and CDR2 SQIVND come from the germline V gene (reference sequence). V gave up 6 bases and J gave up 3 bases, with 7 bases separating them. The chain's CDR3 is CASSQGTDTQYF. The CDR3 DNA reads TGTGCCAGTAGCCAGGGGACAGATACGCAGTATTTT.

V usage is TRBV4-2 and J usage is TRBJ1-1; 9 bases are a match to TRBD1. CDR1 and CDR2 (germline): LGHNA, YNFKEQ. The V and J ends lost 4 bases and 8 bases, in that order; junction bases with no gene match: 8. CDR3 length: 14 residues. The CDR3 here is CASSRLGDRVEAFF. As DNA, the CDR3 is TGTGCCAGCAGCCGTTTGGGGGACAGGGTGGAAGCTTTCTTT.

Only a few counts were recorded for this clone. The chain is built from TRBV27 and TRBJ2-2; a weak D match, TRBD1 (6 bases). CDR1 is MNHEY and CDR2 is SMNVEV in the germline V gene (reference sequence). Trimming removed 5 bases from V and 4 bases from J, with 17 bases in between. This CDR3 is 16 amino acids long. The CDR3 nucleotides read TGTGCCAGCAGTCTAACCGGGACAATTGGCACCGGGGAGCTGTTTTTT. This sequence encodes CASSLTGTIGTGELFF.

The chain employs TRBV28 and TRBJ2-7, with 9 nucleotides matching TRBD1. After removal of 6 bases from V and 0 bases from J, the junction contained 6 bases not matched to a gene. Germline CDR1 reads MDHEN; CDR2 reads SYDVKM. This CDR3 comprises 15 residues. This CDR3 is CASSIGGQGSYEQYF. The CDR3 coding sequence is TGTGCCAGCAGCATAGGGGGACAGGGCTCCTACGAGCAGTACTTC.

This clone has only a few counts. The V and J genes are TRBV7-3 and TRBJ2-2, with D hard to call. Germline V gene data show CDR1 as SGHTA and CDR2 as FQGTGA. Trimming took off 2 bases at V and 1 base at J, with 8 bases between the two ends. CDR3 size: 15 residues. As DNA, the CDR3 is TGTGCCAGCAGCTTAGCGGTCGGGAACACCGGGGAGCTGTTTTTT. It encodes CASSLAVGNTGELFF.

The chain is built from TRBV7-9 and TRBJ2-6, with D tentatively TRBD1 (6 bases). V shed 4 bases and J shed 0 bases, with 19 bases lying between them. Germline V gives CDR1 SEHNR, CDR2 FQNEAQ (reference sequence). The CDR3 loop spans 19 amino acids. This CDR3 is CASSSGLGQPSSGANVLTF. The CDR3 DNA follows: TGTGCCAGCAGCTCGGGCCTCGGACAGCCAAGCTCTGGGGCCAACGTCCTGACTTTC.

This chain uses TRBV10-3 with TRBJ2-1, with 12 bases identical to TRBD2. Germline trimming cut 7 bases from V and 9 bases from J; bases unmatched to any gene: 13. The CDR3 extends over 16 amino acids. Germline CDR1 reads ENHRY; CDR2 reads SYGVKD. The CDR3 loop reads CAINQGAASGRGEQFF. Here the CDR3 DNA reads TGTGCCATCAACCAGGGGGCGGCTAGCGGGAGGGGTGAGCAGTTCTTC.

V gene TRBV7-9 combines with J gene TRBJ1-1, with a possible D match to TRBD1 (6 bases). Per germline, CDR1 SEHNR and CDR2 FQNEAQ (reference sequence). This CDR3 comprises 14 residues. V lost 3 bases and J 4 bases, leaving 12 bases between the germline ends. CDR3 in amino acids: CASSLAGAATEAFF. CDR3 nucleotide sequence: TGTGCCAGCAGCTTGGCAGGGGCGGCCACTGAAGCTTTCTTT.